The 8 T cell receptor beta chains below come from one sample, sequenced in a study of blood T cell repertoires in COVID-19 (dated by TCRdb to the early 2020s). The protocol used for the library was the immunoSEQ multiplex PCR assay. TCRdb provides this immuneACCESS table in a form limited to in-frame rearrangements. Some clones are lacking; in checked studies, under half of them reflect an unresolved V gene, and why the rest are absent is not known. In all, the sample holds about 57,000 clones, and about nine tenths of those were seen once. Clones ranked in the top ten supply 22% of the sample. The sequenced material came from peripheral blood. All receptors come from a woman aged 80 or over with COVID-19, enrolled during active disease.

V gene TRBV6-5 combines with J gene TRBJ1-2; 8 nucleotides agree with TRBD1. The CDR3 consists of 13 residues. CDR1 is MNHEY, CDR2 SVGAGI, per germline. J lost 2 bases, V lost 6 bases, and 2 bases had no gene match. The CDR3: CASRRTGNYGYTF. The CDR3 coding sequence is TGTGCCAGCAGAAGGACAGGGAACTATGGCTACACCTTC.

In the case of this clone: The same CDR3 arises from other DNA sequences in this sample as well. The chain joins TRBV12-3 or TRBV12-4 to TRBJ1-5, with TRBD1 as a possible D gene (6 bases). The CDR3 length is 13 residues. V lost 3 bases and J lost 4, with 7 bases in between. CDR3 residues: CASSLDRNQPQHF. The DNA of the CDR3 is TGTGCCAGCAGTTTGGACAGAAATCAGCCCCAGCATTTT.

V is TRBV28 and J is TRBJ1-5; possibly TRBD1 for D (5 bases). Germline loops: CDR1 MDHEN, CDR2 SYDVKM. V lost 3 bases and J lost 4, with 13 bases in between. The CDR3 is made up of 15 amino acids. The CDR3 protein is CASSFGQGRNQPQHF. In nucleotides, the CDR3 is TGTGCCAGCAGTTTTGGGCAGGGAAGAAATCAGCCCCAGCATTTT.

The chain carries TRBV6-1 and TRBJ1-4, with a tentative D call TRBD1 (5 bases). CDR1 is MNHNS, CDR2 SASEGT, per germline. CDR3 length: 13 amino acids. V shed 0 bases and J shed 11 bases, with 10 bases lying between them. This CDR3 reads CASSEAFGGKLFF. CDR3 DNA sequence: TGTGCCAGCAGTGAAGCGTTTGGGGGGAAACTGTTTTTT.

V and J are TRBV9 and TRBJ2-6; maybe TRBD2 (6 bases). Germline V gives CDR1 SGDLS, CDR2 YYNGEE. V was pared by 1 base and J by 2 bases, with 13 bases between. The CDR3 spans 17 residues. The CDR3 bases are TGTGCCAGCAGCGTAAGACTAGGGAAAGCTGGGGCCAACGTCCTGACTTTC. It is translated as CASSVRLGKAGANVLTF.

The CDR3 sequence is CAITTDRNTEAFF. The DNA for the CDR3 is TGTGCCATCACCACGGACAGGAACACTGAAGCTTTCTTT. The rearrangement links TRBV10-3 to TRBJ1-1; tentative D call: TRBD1 (6 bases). Trimming removed 7 bases at V and 1 base at J, with 10 bases between. The CDR3 loop spans 13 amino acids. The germline V gene has CDR1 ENHRY and CDR2 SYGVKD.

J is TRBJ2-5 and V is TRBV2; maybe TRBD1 (6 bases). This CDR3 has 12 amino acids. V lost 2 bases and J 7 bases, leaving 8 bases between the germline ends. Germline assignment: CDR1 SNHLY and CDR2 FYNNEI. CDR3 in amino acids: CASSERGGTQYF. Here the CDR3 DNA reads TGTGCCAGCAGTGAAAGAGGGGGGACCCAGTACTTC. Full variable domain (rest looked up from reference TRBV2 and TRBJ2-5): EPEVTQTPSHQVTQMGQEVILRCVPISNHLYFYWYRQILGQKVEFLVSFYNNEISEKSEIFDDQFSVERPDGSNFTLKIRSTKLEDSAMYFCASSERGGTQYFGPGTRLLVL.

This sequence joins TRBV2 and TRBJ2-5; 9 positions agree with TRBD1. V was clipped by 5 bases and J by 4 bases; unmatched bases: 5. This CDR3 comprises 14 residues. Germline-derived CDR1 and CDR2 are SNHLY and FYNNEI. In DNA, the CDR3 is TGTGCCAGCAGTCCACAGGGGGCAGCAGAGACCCAGTACTTC. This translates into CASSPQGAAETQYF.